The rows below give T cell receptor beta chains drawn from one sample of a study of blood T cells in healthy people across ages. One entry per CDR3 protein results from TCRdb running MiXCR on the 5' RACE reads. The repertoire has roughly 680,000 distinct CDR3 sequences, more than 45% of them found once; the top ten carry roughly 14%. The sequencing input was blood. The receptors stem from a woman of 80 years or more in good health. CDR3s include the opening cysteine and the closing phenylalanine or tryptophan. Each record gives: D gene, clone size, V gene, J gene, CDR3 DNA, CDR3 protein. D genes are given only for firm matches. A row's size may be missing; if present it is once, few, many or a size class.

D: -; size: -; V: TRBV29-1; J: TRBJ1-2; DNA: TGCAGCGTTGAAGGAGGGGGTAGCAGCTATGGCTACACCTTC; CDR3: CSVEGGGSSYGYTF
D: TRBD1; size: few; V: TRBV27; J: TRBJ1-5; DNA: TGTGCCAGCAGTTCTTACAACGGACAGGCTCGCAATCAGCCCCAGCATTTT; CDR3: CASSSYNGQARNQPQHF
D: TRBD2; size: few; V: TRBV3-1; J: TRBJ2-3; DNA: TGTGCCAGCAGCCATAGCGGGAGATTAACAGATACGCAGTATTTT; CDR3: CASSHSGRLTDTQYF
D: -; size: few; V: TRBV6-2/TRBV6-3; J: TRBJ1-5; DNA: TGTGCCAGCAGTCTCTTCCAGTGGGCTGGGAATCAGCCCCAGCATTTT; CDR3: CASSLFQWAGNQPQHF
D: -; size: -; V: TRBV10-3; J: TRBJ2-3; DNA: TGTGCCATCAGTAACACCGGGACACACACAGATACGCAGTATTTT; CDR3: CAISNTGTHTDTQYF
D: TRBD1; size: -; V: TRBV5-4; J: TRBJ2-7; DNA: TGTGCCAGCAGCCTGACAGGGGATACCTACGAGCAGTACTTC; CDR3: CASSLTGDTYEQYF
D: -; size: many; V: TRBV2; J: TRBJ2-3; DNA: TGTGCCAGCAGTGAGAGGGATTCCAGGGAGTATTTT; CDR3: CASSERDSREYF
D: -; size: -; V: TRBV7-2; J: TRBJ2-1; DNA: TGTGCCAGCAAAGCCAAAGATTACAATGAGCAGTTCTTC; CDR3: CASKAKDYNEQFF
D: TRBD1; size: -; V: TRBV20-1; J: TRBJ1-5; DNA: TGCAGTGCTAGTGAAACAGGGGCACCCAATCAGCCCCAGCATTTT; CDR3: CSASETGAPNQPQHF
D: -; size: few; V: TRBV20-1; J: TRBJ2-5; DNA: TGCAGTGCTAGCTCACCCGGGGAGACCCAGTACTTC; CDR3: CSASSPGETQYF
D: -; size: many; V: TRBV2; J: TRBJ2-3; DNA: TGTGCCAGCAGTTCCCTTAGACAGAGAAACTCAGATACGCAGTATTTT; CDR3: CASSSLRQRNSDTQYF
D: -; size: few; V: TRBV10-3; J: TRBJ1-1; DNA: TGTGCCATCAGTGGTTCGGTGAACACTGAAGCTTTCTTT; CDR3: CAISGSVNTEAFF
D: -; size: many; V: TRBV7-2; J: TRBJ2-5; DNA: TGTGCCAGCAGTTTCGCGGGGGCTCAAGAGACCCAGTACTTC; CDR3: CASSFAGAQETQYF
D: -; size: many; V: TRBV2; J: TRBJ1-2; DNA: TGTGCCAGCAGTCTGCCGAACTATGGCTACACCTTC; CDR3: CASSLPNYGYTF
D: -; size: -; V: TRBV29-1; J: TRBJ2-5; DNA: TGCAGCGTTGTGGGTAGGACCGGTGATGAGCAGTACTTC; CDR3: CSVVGRTGDEQYF
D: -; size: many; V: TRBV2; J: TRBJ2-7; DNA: TGTGCCAGCAGTCTATCACCTTCCTACGAGCAGTACTTC; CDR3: CASSLSPSYEQYF
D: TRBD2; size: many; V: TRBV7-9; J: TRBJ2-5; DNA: TGTGCCAGCAGCTTAGCGGGAGGGCAAGAGACCCAGTACTTC; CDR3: CASSLAGGQETQYF